The 3 T cell receptor beta chains listed next were all sequenced from one sample in a study of blood T cell repertoires in COVID-19. This table comes from immunoSEQ multiplex PCR, and its TCRdb copy is limited to in-frame clones, with some not included. The sample shows approximately 170,000 clones, about 80% of them seen only once. Material for sequencing was peripheral blood. The receptors originated from a man aged 65 to 79 with active or convalescent COVID-19.

A few counts support this clone. The chain joins TRBV2 to TRBJ1-2, with TRBD1 identical over 10 bases. From germline, CDR1 is SNHLY and CDR2 FYNNEI. Trimming cost V 5 bases and J 5 bases; bases outside gene matches: 5. The CDR3 totals 14 residues. CDR3: CASSRDRGDYGYTF. The CDR3 DNA is TGTGCCAGCAGTAGGGACAGGGGAGATTATGGCTACACCTTC.

The CDR3 DNA sequence: TGTGCCAGCAGCCTACTGGGCGGGCGCGGGACCTACGAGCAGTACTTC. This codes for CASSLLGGRGTYEQYF. V and J are TRBV5-6 and TRBJ2-7; TRBD2 might be the D (6 bases). Trimming took off 4 bases at V and 2 bases at J, with 19 bases between the two ends. Germline V lookup: CDR1 SGHDT, CDR2 YYEEEE. This CDR3 comprises 16 residues. The variable domain in full, completed from reference TRBV5-6 and TRBJ2-7, reads DAGVTQSPTHLIKTRGQQVTLRCSPKSGHDTVSWYQQALGQGPQFIFQYYEEEERQRGNFPDRFSGHQFPNYSSELNVNALLLGDSALYLCASSLLGGRGTYEQYFGPGTRLTVT.

This sequence joins TRBV5-1 and TRBJ2-3, with TRBD2 matching over 11 bases. V lost 4 bases, J lost 0 bases, and 7 bases stayed unmatched. The germline V gene has CDR1 SGHRS and CDR2 YFSETQ. This CDR3 has 17 residues. The CDR3 DNA reads TGCGCCAGCAGCGCCGGGACTAGCGGATCTAGCACAGATACGCAGTATTTT. It encodes CASSAGTSGSSTDTQYF.